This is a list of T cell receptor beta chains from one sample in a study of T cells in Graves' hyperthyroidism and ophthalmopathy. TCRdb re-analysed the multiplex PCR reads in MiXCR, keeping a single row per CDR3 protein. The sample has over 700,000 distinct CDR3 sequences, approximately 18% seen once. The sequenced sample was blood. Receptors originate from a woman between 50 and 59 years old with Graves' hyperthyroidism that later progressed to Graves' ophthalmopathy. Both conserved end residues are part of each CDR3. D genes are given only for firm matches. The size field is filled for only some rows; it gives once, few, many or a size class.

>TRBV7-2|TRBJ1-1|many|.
CASSTRGEDTEAFF
TGTGCCAGCAGCACTAGGGGGGAAGACACTGAAGCTTTCTTT
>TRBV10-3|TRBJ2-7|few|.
CAISVAGTYEQYF
TGTGCCATCAGTGTGGCAGGGACCTACGAGCAGTACTTC
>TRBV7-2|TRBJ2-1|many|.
CASSLEDTNYNEQFF
TGTGCCAGCAGCTTAGAGGACACCAACTACAATGAGCAGTTCTTC
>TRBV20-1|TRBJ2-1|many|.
CSAGGPLRTYNEQFF
TGCAGTGCGGGGGGGCCTCTCCGCACCTACAATGAGCAGTTCTTC
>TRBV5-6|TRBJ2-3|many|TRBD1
CASRLDRASTDTQYF
TGTGCCAGCAGACTGGACAGGGCCTCCACAGATACGCAGTATTTT
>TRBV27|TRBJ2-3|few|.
CASSASVLLFTDTQYF
TGTGCCAGCAGTGCCTCGGTTTTGCTATTCACAGATACGCAGTATTTT
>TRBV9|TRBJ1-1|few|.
CASSPAEVQGTNTEAFF
TGTGCCAGCAGCCCGGCGGAGGTTCAGGGGACTAACACTGAAGCTTTCTTT
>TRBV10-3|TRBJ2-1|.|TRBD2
CAIRPRGGGEQFF
TGTGCCATCAGACCGCGCGGGGGGGGTGAGCAGTTCTTC
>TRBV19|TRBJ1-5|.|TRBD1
CASSGQGAGVGNQPQHF
TGTGCCAGTAGCGGACAGGGGGCAGGTGTAGGCAATCAGCCCCAGCATTTT
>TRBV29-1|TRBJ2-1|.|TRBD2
CSVEGSGGAPYNEQFF
TGCAGCGTTGAAGGTAGCGGGGGGGCCCCCTACAATGAGCAGTTCTTC
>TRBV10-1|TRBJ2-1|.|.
CASSRRGVWDEQFF
TGCGCCAGCAGCAGAAGGGGGGTCTGGGATGAGCAGTTCTTC
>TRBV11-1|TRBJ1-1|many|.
CASSLPVSGLNTEAFF
TGTGCCAGCAGCCTACCGGTGTCGGGATTGAACACTGAAGCTTTCTTT
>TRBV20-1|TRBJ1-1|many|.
CSARDDRGEAFF
TGCAGTGCTAGAGACGACCGGGGGGAAGCTTTCTTT
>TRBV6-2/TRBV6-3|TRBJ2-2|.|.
CASRVSGAGELFF
TGTGCCAGCAGAGTATCGGGGGCCGGGGAGCTGTTTTTT
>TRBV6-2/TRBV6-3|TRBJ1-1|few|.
CASSYSRKTEAFF
TGTGCCAGCAGTTACTCGAGGAAGACTGAAGCTTTCTTT
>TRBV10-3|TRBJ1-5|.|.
CAISESADQPQHF
TGTGCCATCAGTGAGTCGGCAGATCAGCCCCAGCATTTT
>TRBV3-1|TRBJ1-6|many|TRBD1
CASSQVRDRGNSPLHF
TGTGCCAGCAGCCAAGTCCGGGACAGGGGCAATTCACCCCTCCACTTT
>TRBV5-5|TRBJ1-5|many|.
CASSLRQDSDQPQHF
TGTGCCAGCAGCCTAAGACAGGATAGCGATCAGCCCCAGCATTTT
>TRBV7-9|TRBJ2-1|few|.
CASSLEYRTVAQSSYNEQFF
TGTGCCAGCAGCTTAGAGTACAGGACAGTGGCCCAAAGCTCCTACAATGAGCAGTTCTTC
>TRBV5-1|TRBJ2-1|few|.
CASRMGGEYNEQFF
TGCGCCAGCAGGATGGGGGGCGAGTACAATGAGCAGTTCTTC
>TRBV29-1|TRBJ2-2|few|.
CSGGPPSGELFF
TGCAGCGGGGGACCTCCCTCGGGGGAGCTGTTTTTT
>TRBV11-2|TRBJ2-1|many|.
CASSLGSGLHNEQFF
TGTGCCAGCAGCTTAGGGTCAGGATTACACAATGAGCAGTTCTTC
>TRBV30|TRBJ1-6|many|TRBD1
CAWSSRTGRDSPLHF
TGTGCCTGGAGTTCACGGACAGGGCGGGATTCACCCCTCCACTTT
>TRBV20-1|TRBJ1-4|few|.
CSARGGGGLEKLFF
TGCAGTGCTAGAGGAGGGGGGGGACTTGAAAAACTGTTTTTT
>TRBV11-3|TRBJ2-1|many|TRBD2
CASSLASGGSYGEQFF
TGTGCCAGCAGCTTAGCTAGCGGGGGTTCCTATGGTGAGCAGTTCTTC
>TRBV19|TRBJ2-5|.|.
CASQFDTSETQYF
TGTGCCAGCCAATTCGACACATCGGAGACCCAGTACTTC
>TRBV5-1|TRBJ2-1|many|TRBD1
CASSFLGQGVNEQFF
TGCGCCAGCAGCTTTTTGGGACAGGGTGTCAATGAGCAGTTCTTC
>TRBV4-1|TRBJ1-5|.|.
CASTPQEGSNQPQHF
TGCGCCAGCACCCCCCAGGAAGGTAGCAATCAGCCCCAGCATTTT
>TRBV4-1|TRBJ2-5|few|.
CASSQLIGQKEETQYF
TGCGCCAGCAGCCAACTGATTGGACAGAAAGAAGAGACCCAGTACTTC
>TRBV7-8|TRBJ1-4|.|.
CASSSTTAPQEKGEKLFF
TGTGCCAGCAGCTCGACCACGGCGCCTCAGGAGAAGGGTGAAAAACTGTTTTTT
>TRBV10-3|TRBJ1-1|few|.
CAISGGWPGDDITEAFF
TGTGCCATCAGTGGAGGGTGGCCCGGGGATGATATCACTGAAGCTTTCTTT